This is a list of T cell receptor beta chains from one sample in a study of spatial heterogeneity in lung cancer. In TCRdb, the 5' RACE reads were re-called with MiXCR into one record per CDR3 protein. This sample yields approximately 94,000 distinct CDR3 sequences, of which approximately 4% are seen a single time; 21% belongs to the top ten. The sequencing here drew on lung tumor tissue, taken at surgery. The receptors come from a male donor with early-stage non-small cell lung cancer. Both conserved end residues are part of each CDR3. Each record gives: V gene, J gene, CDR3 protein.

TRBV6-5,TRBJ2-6,CASSYSTRQKYSGANVLTF
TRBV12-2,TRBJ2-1,CASLDTRVGRRHRDEQFF
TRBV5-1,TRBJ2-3,CASSLGVRRTDTQYF
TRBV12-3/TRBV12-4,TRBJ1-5,CASSRDQGDQPQHF
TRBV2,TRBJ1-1,CASSFKTPLRLNTEAFF
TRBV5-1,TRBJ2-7,CASSLDRGDYEQYF
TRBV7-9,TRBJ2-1,CASSLVYAMYNEQFF
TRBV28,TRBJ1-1,CASSLFAGGAEAFF
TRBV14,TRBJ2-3,CASSQRFTDTQYF
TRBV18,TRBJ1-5,CASSRTPTGGAQPQHF
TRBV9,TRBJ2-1,CASSPQERSYNEQFF
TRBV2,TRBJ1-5,CASSDEGYSNQPQHF
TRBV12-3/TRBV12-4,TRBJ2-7,CASSPPPAEGYEQYF
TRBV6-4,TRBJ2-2,CASRDRGNTGELFF
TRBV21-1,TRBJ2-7,CASTIRRDGYEQYF
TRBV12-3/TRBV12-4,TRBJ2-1,CASSSTLSSSYNEQFF
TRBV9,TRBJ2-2,CASSVAERGQNTGELFF
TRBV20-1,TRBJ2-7,CSAKLPTRSSYEQYF
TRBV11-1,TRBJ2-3,CASANRGYADTQYF
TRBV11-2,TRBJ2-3,CASSLTLRYTQYF
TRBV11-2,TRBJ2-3,CASSLARDRLTDTQYF
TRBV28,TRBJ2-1,CASSSITGAREQFF
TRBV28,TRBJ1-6,CASRPGHYNSPLHF
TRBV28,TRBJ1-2,CASSFLPGQGARSYGYTF
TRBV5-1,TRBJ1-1,CASSWTGENTEAFF
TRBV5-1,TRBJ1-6,CASSSENSPLHF
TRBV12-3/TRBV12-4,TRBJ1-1,CASTLQGYTEAFF
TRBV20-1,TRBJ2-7,CSASAGGPFEQYF
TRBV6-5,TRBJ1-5,CASSYEPQHF
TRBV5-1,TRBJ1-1,CASSLRTDNTEAFF
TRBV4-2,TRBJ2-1,CASSLPGLDNEQFF